Presented here are 15 T cell receptor beta chains from one specimen sequenced in a study of CD8 T cells in ankylosing spondylitis. TCRdb analysed the 5' RACE reads with MiXCR anew, one entry per CDR3 protein. The sample contains approximately 130,000 distinct CDR3 sequences, about a tenth of which appear only once. Sequenced: blood, either unsorted or a sorted T cell fraction (not recorded which). These TCRs come from a male donor with ankylosing spondylitis or in good health (not recorded which).

This clonotype has more than one count but fewer than ten. The gene calls are TRBV12-3 or TRBV12-4 and TRBJ2-1; the D is unclear. Trimming took 6 bases from V and 8 from J, leaving 23 bases between them. This CDR3 has 16 amino acids. CDR3 coding DNA: TGTGCCAGCAGACAAGGGTGGTTGTATTTTGATGATGAGCAGTTCTTC. It encodes CASRQGWLYFDDEQFF.

The CDR3 DNA follows: TGTGCCAGCAGCAGCCGACAGGGGGCGGGCACCGGGGAGCTGTTTTTT. Translated: CASSSRQGAGTGELFF. This chain links TRBV7-8 with TRBJ2-2, with 10 bases identical to TRBD1. This CDR3 has 16 residues. From germline, CDR1 is SGHVS and CDR2 FQNEAQ. Losses at the gene ends were 5 bases for V and 4 bases for J; bases not matched to a gene: 7. Filled out from reference TRBV7-8 and TRBJ2-2, the complete variable domain reads GAGVSQSPRYKVAKRGQDVALRCDPISGHVSLFWYQQALGQGPEFLTYFQNEAQLDKSGLPSDRFFAERPEGSVSTLKIQRTQQEDSAVYLCASSSRQGAGTGELFFGEGSRLTVL.

The V and J genes are TRBV2 and TRBJ2-7; 8 bases line up with TRBD1. The CDR3 is made up of 15 amino acids. Germline CDR1 is SNHLY and CDR2 is FYNNEI. With V trimmed by 8 bases and J by 5 bases, 14 bases remained unmatched. CDR3 region: CASGSAGGGFHEQYF. The CDR3 DNA is TGTGCCAGCGGAAGCGCAGGGGGCGGATTCCACGAGCAGTACTTC.

There are a few counts of this clonotype. The gene calls are TRBV7-2 and TRBJ2-2; 11 bases are a match to TRBD1. Germline CDR1 is SGHTA and CDR2 is FQGNSA. The CDR3 runs 16 residues. Trimming cost V 4 bases and J 7 bases; bases outside gene matches: 8. This chain's CDR3 is CASSSGQGAFHGELFF. In DNA form, the CDR3 reads TGTGCCAGCAGCTCCGGACAGGGGGCATTTCACGGGGAGCTGTTTTTT.

Ten or more counts support this clonotype. The chain carries TRBV7-8 and TRBJ2-7; D assignment may be TRBD1 or TRBD2 (5 bases each). CDR3 length: 15 amino acids. V shed 4 bases and J shed 1 base, with 14 bases lying between them. Germline CDR1 SGHVS, CDR2 FQNEAQ. CDR3 nucleotide sequence: TGTGCCAGCAGCTCCCGGGACCGTCTATCCTACGAGCAGTACTTC. Encoded protein: CASSSRDRLSYEQYF.

Concerning this clonotype itself: A much larger clone lies one base from this, so it may be a read error. Here the CDR3 DNA reads TGTGCCAGCAGCAACCCCCAGCGCGGGAGGACAGATACGCATTATTTT. Amino acid sequence: CASSNPQRGRTDTHYF. This sequence joins TRBV7-9 and TRBJ2-3; 8 nucleotides match TRBD2. Germline lookup yields CDR1 SEHNR and CDR2 FQNEAQ (reference sequence). The CDR3 runs to 16 residues.

This clonotype was seen at least ten times. This rearrangement joins TRBV4-3 to TRBJ2-3; 13 bases match TRBD2. CDR3 length: 15 residues. V trimming: 4 bases; J trimming: 6 bases; junction bases outside the gene matches: 4. Germline V gives CDR1 LGHNA, CDR2 YSLEER. For the CDR3, the DNA is TGCGCCAGCAGCCTGGGACTAGCGGGACTCGATACGCAGTATTTT. It encodes CASSLGLAGLDTQYF.

V usage is TRBV29-1 and J usage is TRBJ2-3; D may correspond to TRBD1 or TRBD2 (6 bases each). CDR1 is SQVTM, CDR2 ANQGSEA, per germline. V shed 2 bases and J shed 5 bases, with 14 bases lying between them. The CDR3 extends over 14 amino acids. The CDR3 sequence is CSVERGHHGDTQYF. CDR3 bases: TGCAGCGTTGAACGGGGGCACCACGGAGATACGCAGTATTTT.

This clonotype was counted between two and nine times. The chain joins TRBV6-2 or TRBV6-3 to TRBJ2-2, with D possibly TRBD1 on 6 matching bases. V lost 7 bases and J 5 bases, leaving 8 bases between the germline ends. Germline CDR1 is MNHEY and CDR2 is SVGEGT. CDR3 size: 12 residues. This CDR3 is CASTRGTGELFF. In nucleotides, the CDR3 is TGTGCCAGCACTAGGGGGACCGGGGAGCTGTTTTTT.

This clonotype has a count of ten or more. CDR3 nucleotides: TGTGCCACCAGTGTTTCAGCGAACCGAGCCGGGGCCAACGTCCTGACTTTC. As protein: CATSVSANRAGANVLTF. The V and J genes are TRBV24-1 and TRBJ2-6; no clear D gene. CDR1 and CDR2 (germline): KGHDR, SFDVKD. The CDR3 loop spans 17 amino acids. V lost 5 bases and J lost 4, with 17 bases in between.

Many counts were recorded for this clonotype. The CDR3 nucleotides are TGTGCCAGCAGTTGGGGGACTAGTAGGCGGGTCGAGCAGTACTTC. It encodes CASSWGTSRRVEQYF. The chain carries TRBV28 and TRBJ2-7; TRBD2 matches at 8 bases. Germline CDR1 and CDR2: MDHEN and SYDVKM. The CDR3 extends over 15 amino acids. Trimming cost V 4 bases and J 6 bases; bases outside gene matches: 11.

The table lists this clonotype with many counts. CDR3: CASTTLAGGRGEQFF. CDR3 coding DNA: TGTGCCAGCACGACCCTAGCGGGAGGCCGCGGGGAGCAGTTCTTC. J is TRBJ2-1 and V is TRBV28; 11 nucleotides line up with TRBD2. Germline-derived CDR1 and CDR2 are MDHEN and SYDVKM. The CDR3 has 15 residues. Trimming removed 7 bases from V and 10 bases from J; junction bases left unmatched: 12. Variable domain in full (rest from reference TRBV28 and TRBJ2-1): DVKVTQSSRYLVKRTGEKVFLECVQDMDHENMFWYRQDPGLGLRLIYFSYDVKMKEKGDIPEGYSVSREKKERFSLILESASTNQTSMYLCASTTLAGGRGEQFFGPGTRLTVL.

This clonotype occurred many times. The rearrangement links TRBV5-1 to TRBJ2-7, with 14 bases identical to TRBD2. With 0 bases clipped from V and 3 bases from J, the junction kept 2 bases outside the gene matches. The CDR3 is 16 residues long. Germline V CDR1 and CDR2: SGHRS, YFSETQ. This CDR3 is CASSLAGLAGVYEQYF. The CDR3 region has the DNA TGCGCCAGCAGCTTGGCGGGACTAGCGGGAGTCTACGAGCAGTACTTC.

The chain is built from TRBV3-1 and TRBJ2-1, with 7 bases that match TRBD2. Germline assignment: CDR1 LGHDT and CDR2 YNNKEL (reference sequence). The CDR3 runs 15 residues. Trimming took 8 bases from V and 4 from J; bases not matched to a gene: 11. As DNA, the CDR3 is TGTGCCAGCTCCCACGCGGGAGTAGGTTACAATGAGCAGTTCTTC. Translated: CASSHAGVGYNEQFF.

This clonotype occurred many times. The chain joins TRBV28 to TRBJ1-6; D perhaps matches TRBD1 (5 bases). Germline V CDR1 and CDR2: MDHEN, SYDVKM. This CDR3 contains 14 residues. Trimming shortened V by 6 bases and J by 10 bases, and 16 bases separated the two germline ends. The CDR3 loop is CASRLSTAGSPLHF. The CDR3 DNA sequence: TGTGCCAGCAGACTTTCGACAGCAGGGTCACCCCTCCACTTT.